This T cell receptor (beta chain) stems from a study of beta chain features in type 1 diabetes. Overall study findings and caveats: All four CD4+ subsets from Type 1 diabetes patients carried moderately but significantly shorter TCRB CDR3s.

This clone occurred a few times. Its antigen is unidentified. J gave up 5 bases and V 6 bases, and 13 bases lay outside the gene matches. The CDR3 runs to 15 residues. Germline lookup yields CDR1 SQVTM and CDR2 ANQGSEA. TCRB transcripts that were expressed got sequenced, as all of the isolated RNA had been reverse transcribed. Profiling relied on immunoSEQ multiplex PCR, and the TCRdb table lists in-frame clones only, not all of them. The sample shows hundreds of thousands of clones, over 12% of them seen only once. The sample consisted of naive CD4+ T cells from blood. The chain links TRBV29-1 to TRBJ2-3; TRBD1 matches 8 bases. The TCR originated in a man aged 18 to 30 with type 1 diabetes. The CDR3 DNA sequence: TGCAGCGTCTCCGGGTGGACAGGGCGGAAAGATACGCAGTATTTT. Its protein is CSVSGWTGRKDTQYF.